The 28 T cell receptor beta chains given below trace back to one sample, sequenced in a study of OX40 agonist ivuxolimab in advanced cancers. The repertoire was sequenced with immunoSEQ multiplex PCR; TCRdb's copy has only in-frame clones and lacks some. The sample yields about 50,000 clones, approximately 89% seen once. Here the sequenced sample was CD4+ or CD8+ T cells sorted from blood, taken in a trial of the OX40 agonist ivuxolimab. These receptors were obtained from an adult with an advanced solid tumor such as melanoma, head and neck, liver or kidney cancer.

This chain links TRBV2 with TRBJ2-7, with TRBD1 matching 12 bases. The CDR3 totals 18 residues. Trimming took 6 bases from V and 2 from J; bases not matched to a gene: 14. Germline loops: CDR1 SNHLY, CDR2 FYNNEI. CDR3 in amino acids: CASRGTGGMNENPYEQYF. Written as DNA, the CDR3 is TGTGCCAGCAGGGGGACAGGGGGCATGAACGAGAACCCCTACGAGCAGTACTTC. The variable domain in full, with the rest retrieved from reference TRBV2 and TRBJ2-7, is EPEVTQTPSHQVTQMGQEVILRCVPISNHLYFYWYRQILGQKVEFLVSFYNNEISEKSEIFDDQFSVERPDGSNFTLKIRSTKLEDSAMYFCASRGTGGMNENPYEQYFGPGTRLTVT.

This chain joins TRBV19 and TRBJ2-1; D ambiguous. V lost 5 bases, J lost 4 bases, and 9 bases lay in between. This CDR3 is 13 amino acids long. The germline V gene has CDR1 LNHDA and CDR2 SQIVND (reference sequence). The CDR3 nucleotides read TGTGCCAGTAGTGGGGAAGAATACAATGAGCAGTTCTTC. Translating gives CASSGEEYNEQFF.

The genes are TRBV19 and TRBJ2-1, with TRBD1 matching 7 bases. The J segment lost 3 bases and the V segment lost 0 bases, leaving 11 bases of the junction unmatched. The germline CDR1 and CDR2 sequences are LNHDA and SQIVND (reference sequence). The CDR3 is made up of 18 amino acids. The CDR3 is CASSIDLFGQVNYNEQFF. The DNA of the CDR3 is TGTGCCAGTAGTATAGATCTATTCGGACAGGTTAACTACAATGAGCAGTTCTTC.

This clone was observed a few times. The chain uses TRBV27 and TRBJ2-7; D is possibly TRBD2 (6 bases). Germline V lookup: CDR1 MNHEY, CDR2 SMNVEV (reference sequence). V shed 0 bases and J shed 5 bases, with 14 bases lying between them. This CDR3 has 15 residues. The CDR3 region is CASSLSYGGVDEQYF. The CDR3 DNA reads TGTGCCAGCAGTTTATCGTACGGAGGGGTGGACGAGCAGTACTTC.

This clone was recorded only once. The genes are TRBV28 and TRBJ2-7; TRBD2 is a possible D gene (6 bases). The V gene's germline CDR1 is MDHEN and CDR2 SYDVKM. This CDR3 has 11 amino acids. V was pared by 4 bases and J by 6 bases, with 7 bases between. CDR3 region: CASSWGGEQYV. In DNA form, the CDR3 reads TGTGCCAGCAGTTGGGGAGGCGAGCAGTACGTC.

V is TRBV2 and J is TRBJ1-5; 8 bases are a match to TRBD1. With 4 bases clipped from V and 4 bases from J, the junction kept 6 bases outside the gene matches. Germline V CDR1 and CDR2: SNHLY, FYNNEI. The CDR3 is made up of 15 amino acids. CDR3 DNA: TGTGCCAGCAGTGGGGGCAGGGGGCGGAATCAGCCCCAGCATTTT. It translates to CASSGGRGRNQPQHF.

The chain links TRBV27 to TRBJ1-3; D gene unclear. Looked up from germline, CDR1 is MNHEY and CDR2 is SMNVEV (reference sequence). This CDR3 has 14 amino acids. The V gene lost 2 bases and the J gene lost 3 bases, with 8 bases spanning the gap. This CDR3 reads CASSLAYGGNTIYF. The CDR3 coding sequence is TGTGCCAGCAGTTTAGCGTATGGTGGAAACACCATATATTTT.

V and J are TRBV5-1 and TRBJ2-1; 8 bases are shared with TRBD1. This CDR3 region has 16 residues. Per the germline V gene, CDR1 is SGHRS and CDR2 is YFSETQ. V gave up 4 bases and J gave up 4 bases; unmatched junction bases: 10. CDR3 nucleotide sequence: TGCGCCAGCAGCCCTCGAAGGACAGGGAGTTACAATGAGCAGTTCTTC. This gives the protein CASSPRRTGSYNEQFF. Using reference TRBV5-1 and TRBJ2-1 for the parts outside the CDR3, the full variable domain is KAGVTQTPRYLIKTRGQQVTLSCSPISGHRSVSWYQQTPGQGLQFLFEYFSETQRNKGNFPGRFSGRQFSNSRSEMNVSTLELGDSALYLCASSPRRTGSYNEQFFGPGTRLTVL.

J is TRBJ1-1 and V is TRBV27; D is possibly TRBD1 (5 bases). Per germline, CDR1 MNHEY and CDR2 SMNVEV (reference sequence). The CDR3 has 16 amino acids. V lost 1 base and J lost 1, with 13 bases in between. CDR3 coding DNA: TGTGCCAGCAGTTTATTGTGGGGCTCGGGGAACACTGAAGCTTTCTTT. Its translation: CASSLLWGSGNTEAFF.

The CDR3: CASSEWETQYF. The CDR3 DNA reads as TGTGCCAGCAGTGAATGGGAGACCCAGTACTTC. The chain carries TRBV25-1 and TRBJ2-5; D unresolved. The V end lost 1 base, the J end lost 5 bases, and 2 bases lay between the germline ends. Germline loops: CDR1 MGHDK, CDR2 SYGVNS. The CDR3 length is 11 residues. Full variable domain (remainder filled in from reference TRBV25-1 and TRBJ2-5): EADIYQTPRYLVIGTGKKITLECSQTMGHDKMYWYQQDPGMELHLIHYSYGVNSTEKGDLSSESTVSRIRTEHFPLTLESARPSHTSQYLCASSEWETQYFGPGTRLLVL.

This clone was observed a handful of times. The chain combines TRBV18 with TRBJ2-1, with TRBD2 identical over 9 bases. The ends lost 4 bases at V and 3 bases at J; junction bases unmatched: 16. CDR3 length: 19 residues. The V gene's germline CDR1 is KGHSH and CDR2 LQKENI. CDR3 sequence (DNA): TGTGCCAGCTCACGCACCCCCGCAGGACTAGCGTACGACTACAATGAGCAGTTCTTC. It translates to CASSRTPAGLAYDYNEQFF.

This clone has a single count. The V call is TRBV5-1, the J call TRBJ2-1; 10 bases line up with TRBD2. The CDR3 totals 15 residues. Germline values: CDR1 SGHRS, CDR2 YFSETQ. J gave up 5 bases and V 2 bases, and 4 bases lay outside the gene matches. This CDR3 reads CASSLRLAGDNEQFF. CDR3 nucleotide sequence: TGCGCCAGCAGCTTACGACTAGCGGGTGACAATGAGCAGTTCTTC.

J is TRBJ2-1 and V is TRBV6-5; D is tentatively TRBD1 or TRBD2 (5 bases each). The V end lost 2 bases, the J end lost 6 bases, and 14 bases lay between the germline ends. The CDR3 loop spans 15 amino acids. Looked up from germline, CDR1 is MNHEY and CDR2 is SVGAGI. The CDR3 reads CASSYSWDPRNEQFF. The CDR3 nucleotides read TGTGCCAGCAGTTACAGTTGGGACCCGCGCAATGAGCAGTTCTTC.

The table lists this clone with a few counts. This chain uses TRBV29-1 with TRBJ2-7; D gene uncertain. The CDR3 sequence is 11 residues long. Germline CDR1 is SQVTM and CDR2 is ANQGSEA. Trimming left V 5 bases short and J 4 bases short, with 9 bases between. The CDR3 bases are TGCAGCGTTATTAGCCTTTACGAGCAGTACTTC. It is translated as CSVISLYEQYF.

This chain links TRBV19 with TRBJ2-2; D uncertain. CDR3 length: 13 residues. Trimming removed 4 bases at V and 6 bases at J, with 9 bases between. Germline V gene lookup returns CDR1 LNHDA and CDR2 SQIVND (reference sequence). The CDR3 spells CASSRSLPGELFF. The CDR3 DNA sequence: TGTGCCAGTAGTAGATCCCTCCCCGGGGAGCTGTTTTTT.

The gene calls are TRBV19 and TRBJ1-5; 9 positions match TRBD1. Germline trimming cut 7 bases from V and 1 base from J; bases unmatched to any gene: 5. The CDR3 has 15 amino acids. Per the germline V gene, CDR1 is LNHDA and CDR2 is SQIVND (reference sequence). This CDR3 is CASTPQGASNQPQHF. The CDR3 DNA is TGTGCCAGTACCCCACAGGGGGCGAGCAATCAGCCCCAGCATTTT.

The gene calls are TRBV10-3 and TRBJ1-2; possible D gene TRBD1, 6 bases. Germline V lookup: CDR1 ENHRY, CDR2 SYGVKD. This CDR3 spans 14 amino acids. V gave up 6 bases and J gave up 6 bases, with 17 bases separating them. The CDR3 bases are TGTGCCATCAGCGAGGGGGGTTTCGACGATGGCTACACCTTC. It codes for CAISEGGFDDGYTF.

This clone was counted a few times. V usage is TRBV18 and J usage is TRBJ2-7; TRBD1 is a possible D gene (5 bases). The CDR3 has 13 residues. Per germline, CDR1 KGHSH and CDR2 LQKENI. The V gene lost 1 base and the J gene lost 2 bases, with 6 bases spanning the gap. The CDR3 is CASSPQGTYEQYV. The DNA of the CDR3 is TGTGCCAGCTCACCACAGGGGACCTACGAGCAGTACGTC.

This clone was observed once. This sequence joins TRBV25-1 and TRBJ1-2; TRBD1 might be the D (6 bases). The CDR3 has 15 amino acids. From germline, CDR1 is MGHDK and CDR2 SYGVNS. V gave up 5 bases and J gave up 2 bases, with 15 bases separating them. CDR3 sequence reads: CASSQTGTWNYGYTF. The CDR3 DNA reads as TGTGCCAGCAGTCAGACAGGAACATGGAACTATGGCTACACCTTC.

V gene TRBV7-6 combines with J gene TRBJ1-1, with unresolved D. The CDR3 extends over 13 amino acids. Between the trimmed V and J ends, which lost 3 bases and 10 bases, there was a span of 15 bases. Germline loops: CDR1 SGHVS, CDR2 FNYEAQ. The CDR3 loop is CASSLNPKSGAFF. CDR3 nucleotide sequence: TGTGCCAGCAGCTTGAATCCGAAAAGCGGAGCTTTCTTT. Using reference TRBV7-6 and TRBJ1-1 for the parts outside the CDR3, the full variable domain is GAGVSQSPRYKVTKRGQDVALRCDPISGHVSLYWYRQALGQGPEFLTYFNYEAQQDKSGLPNDRFSAERPEGSISTLTIQRTEQRDSAMYRCASSLNPKSGAFFGQGTRLTVV.

V and J are TRBV19 and TRBJ2-1, with 11 nucleotides matching TRBD2. This CDR3 has 15 amino acids. The trim removed 5 bases at V and 9 bases at J, leaving 9 bases unmatched. Germline CDR1 is LNHDA and CDR2 is SQIVND (reference sequence). The CDR3 DNA sequence: TGTGCCAGTAGTTTCCTAGCGGGGGGCGGGCCTGAGCAGTTCTTC. Its translation: CASSFLAGGGPEQFF.

The chain's CDR3 is CASSQDPDRLQETQYF. The CDR3 region has the DNA TGCGCCAGCAGCCAAGATCCGGACAGATTACAAGAGACCCAGTACTTC. J is TRBJ2-5 and V is TRBV4-1; tentative D call: TRBD1 (6 bases). Germline V gene data show CDR1 as MGHRA and CDR2 as YSYEKL. The CDR3 spans 16 residues. V lost 0 bases to trimming and J lost 2 bases, with 13 bases between them.

The chain couples TRBV5-1 to TRBJ2-1, with 11 bases lining up with TRBD1. In germline, CDR1 is SGHRS, CDR2 YFSETQ. CDR3 size: 14 residues. Germline trimming cut 4 bases from V and 7 bases from J; bases unmatched to any gene: 4. Here the CDR3 DNA reads TGCGCCAGCAGCGAAGGGACAGGGGGAAATGAGCAGTTCTTC. Translation gives CASSEGTGGNEQFF.

The V gene is TRBV9, the J gene TRBJ1-2; weak D call: TRBD1 (5 bases). CDR3 length equals 16 residues. From germline, CDR1 is SGDLS and CDR2 YYNGEE. Between the trimmed V and J ends, which lost 4 bases and 0 bases, there was a span of 16 bases. CDR3 bases: TGTGCCAGCAGCTCAAACTTGGGGCTATCTAACTATGGCTACACCTTC. It translates to CASSSNLGLSNYGYTF.

The chain employs TRBV28 and TRBJ1-1; TRBD1 might be the D (5 bases). In germline, CDR1 is MDHEN, CDR2 SYDVKM. V was pared by 1 base and J by 4 bases, with 10 bases between. The CDR3 length is 14 residues. CDR3 in amino acids: CASSLSGRGTEAFF. The CDR3 bases are TGTGCCAGCAGTTTATCAGGGCGTGGCACTGAAGCTTTCTTT.

The chain carries TRBV5-1 and TRBJ1-1, with D uncertain. The length of the CDR3 is 15 residues. Germline V gene sequence: CDR1 SGHRS, CDR2 YFSETQ. Trimming cost V 0 bases and J 5 bases, with 14 bases left between them. The CDR3 DNA follows: TGCGCCAGCAGCTTGGCCCCCGGGGTATGGACTGAAGCTTTCTTT. The encoded protein is CASSLAPGVWTEAFF.

CDR3 DNA sequence: TGTGCCAGCAGCTCCCGACTTGAGGTTTACGAGCAGTACGTC. Translating gives CASSSRLEVYEQYV. The rearrangement uses TRBV5-8 and TRBJ2-7; no definite D call. The CDR3 loop spans 14 amino acids. Trimming took off 3 bases at V and 4 bases at J, with 14 bases between the two ends. From germline, CDR1 is SGHTS and CDR2 YDEGEE.

This chain joins TRBV4-1 and TRBJ2-1, with D possibly matching TRBD2 (6 bases). The germline gives CDR1 MGHRA, CDR2 YSYEKL. The germline V and J ends were trimmed by 4 bases and 6 bases, with 16 bases remaining between them. This CDR3 comprises 15 residues. CDR3 amino acids: CASSPGLLPSNEQFF. DNA of the CDR3: TGCGCCAGCAGCCCGGGACTTCTCCCCTCCAATGAGCAGTTCTTC.